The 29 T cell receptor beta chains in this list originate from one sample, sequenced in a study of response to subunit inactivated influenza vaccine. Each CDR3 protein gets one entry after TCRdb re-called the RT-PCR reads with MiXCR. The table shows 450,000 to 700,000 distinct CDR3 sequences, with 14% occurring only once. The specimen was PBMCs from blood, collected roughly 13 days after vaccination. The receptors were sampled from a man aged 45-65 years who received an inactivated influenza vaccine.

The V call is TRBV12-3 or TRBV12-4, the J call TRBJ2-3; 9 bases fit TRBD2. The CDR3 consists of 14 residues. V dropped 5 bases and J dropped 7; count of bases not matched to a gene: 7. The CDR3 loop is CASSHSGRGNTQYF. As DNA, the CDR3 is TGTGCCAGCAGTCATAGCGGGAGAGGAAATACGCAGTATTTT.

The DNA of the CDR3 is TGCGCCAGCAGCCCCGGGGTTGCTTGGAGGGAGCAGTTCTTC. Encoded protein: CASSPGVAWREQFF. This chain joins TRBV4-3 and TRBJ2-1, with D possibly being TRBD2 (5 bases). There are 14 residues in the CDR3. CDR1 is LGHNA and CDR2 is YSLEER in the germline V gene. Trimming pared 4 bases from V and 10 bases from J, leaving 17 bases between.

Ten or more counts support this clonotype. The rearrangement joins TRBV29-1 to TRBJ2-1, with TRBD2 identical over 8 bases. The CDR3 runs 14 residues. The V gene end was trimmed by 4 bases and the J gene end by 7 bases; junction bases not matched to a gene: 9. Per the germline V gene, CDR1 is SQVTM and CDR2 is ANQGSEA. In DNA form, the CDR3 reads TGCAGCGTTGTCCCCCAGCGGGGGATAAATGAGCAGTTCTTC. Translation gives CSVVPQRGINEQFF.

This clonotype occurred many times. CDR3 sequence reads: CASSQTAAVMRAPLHF. The CDR3 region has the DNA TGTGCCAGCAGCCAAACCGCGGCCGTCATGAGGGCACCCCTCCACTTT. The chain recombines TRBV3-1 with TRBJ1-6; D not certain. Trimming cost V 2 bases and J 11 bases, with 19 bases left between them. The CDR3 length is 16 residues. Germline V gene sequence: CDR1 LGHDT, CDR2 YNNKEL (reference sequence). Using reference TRBV3-1 and TRBJ1-6 for the parts outside the CDR3, the full variable domain is DTAVSQTPKYLVTQMGNDKSIKCEQNLGHDTMYWYKQDSKKFLKIMFSYNNKELIINETVPNRFSPKSPDKAHLNLHINSLELGDSAVYFCASSQTAAVMRAPLHFGNGTRLTVT.

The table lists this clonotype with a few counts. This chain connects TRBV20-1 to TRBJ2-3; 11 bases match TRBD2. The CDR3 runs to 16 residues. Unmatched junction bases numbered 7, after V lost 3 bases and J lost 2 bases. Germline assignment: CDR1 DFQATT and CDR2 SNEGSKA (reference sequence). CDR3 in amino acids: CSAREGLAGFTDTQYF. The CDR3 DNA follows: TGCAGTGCTAGGGAAGGACTAGCGGGCTTCACAGATACGCAGTATTTT.

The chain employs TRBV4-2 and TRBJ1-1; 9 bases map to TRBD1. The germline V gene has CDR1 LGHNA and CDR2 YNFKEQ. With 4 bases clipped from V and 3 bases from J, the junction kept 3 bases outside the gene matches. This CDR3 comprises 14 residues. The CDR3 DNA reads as TGTGCCAGCAGCCGGACAGGGGTGGACACTGAAGCTTTCTTT. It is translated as CASSRTGVDTEAFF.

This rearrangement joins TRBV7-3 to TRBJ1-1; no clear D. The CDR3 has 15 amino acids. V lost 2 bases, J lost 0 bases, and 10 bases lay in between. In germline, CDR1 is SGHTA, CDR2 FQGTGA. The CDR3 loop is CASSLDGAMNTEAFF. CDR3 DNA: TGTGCCAGCAGCTTAGACGGAGCGATGAACACTGAAGCTTTCTTT.

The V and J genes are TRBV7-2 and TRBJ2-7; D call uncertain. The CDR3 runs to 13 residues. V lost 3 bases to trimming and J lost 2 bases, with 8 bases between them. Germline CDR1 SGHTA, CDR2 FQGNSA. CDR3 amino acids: CASSLDPPYEQYF. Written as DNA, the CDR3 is TGTGCCAGCAGCTTGGACCCACCCTACGAGCAGTACTTC.

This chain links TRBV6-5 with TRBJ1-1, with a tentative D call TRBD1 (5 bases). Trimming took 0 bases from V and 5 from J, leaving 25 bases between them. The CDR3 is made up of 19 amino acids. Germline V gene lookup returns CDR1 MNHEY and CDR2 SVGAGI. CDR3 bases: TGTGCCAGCAGTTACTCTTCCTTCGCCGGCTCAGCAGGGAGGACTGAAGCTTTCTTT. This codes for CASSYSSFAGSAGRTEAFF.

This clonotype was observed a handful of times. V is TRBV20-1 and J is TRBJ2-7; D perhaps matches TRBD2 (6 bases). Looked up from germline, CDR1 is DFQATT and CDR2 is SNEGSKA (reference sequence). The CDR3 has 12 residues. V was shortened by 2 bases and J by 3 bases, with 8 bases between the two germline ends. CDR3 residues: CSARRDFYEQYF. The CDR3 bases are TGCAGTGCTAGAAGGGACTTCTACGAGCAGTACTTC.

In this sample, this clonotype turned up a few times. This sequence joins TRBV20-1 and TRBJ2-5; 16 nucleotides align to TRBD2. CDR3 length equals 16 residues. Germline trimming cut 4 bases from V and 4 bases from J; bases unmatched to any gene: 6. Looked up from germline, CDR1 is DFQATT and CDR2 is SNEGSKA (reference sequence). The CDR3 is CSATGTSGREGETQYF. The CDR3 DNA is TGCAGTGCTACTGGGACTAGCGGGAGGGAGGGAGAGACCCAGTACTTC.

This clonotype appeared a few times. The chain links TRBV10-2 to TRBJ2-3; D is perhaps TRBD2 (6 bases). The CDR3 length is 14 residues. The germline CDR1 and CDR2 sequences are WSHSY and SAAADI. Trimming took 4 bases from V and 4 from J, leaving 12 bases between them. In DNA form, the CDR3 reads TGCGCCAGCAGTGGAAGACTAGACCCAGATACGCAGTATTTT. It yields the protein CASSGRLDPDTQYF.

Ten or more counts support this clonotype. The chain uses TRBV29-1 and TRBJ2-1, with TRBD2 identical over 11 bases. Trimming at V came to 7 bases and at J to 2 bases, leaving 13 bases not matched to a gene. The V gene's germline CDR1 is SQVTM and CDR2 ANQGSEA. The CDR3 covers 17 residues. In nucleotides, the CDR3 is TGCAGCGCTTTCGGTACTAGCGGGAGACGCGCCTACAATGAGCAGTTCTTC. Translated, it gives CSAFGTSGRRAYNEQFF.

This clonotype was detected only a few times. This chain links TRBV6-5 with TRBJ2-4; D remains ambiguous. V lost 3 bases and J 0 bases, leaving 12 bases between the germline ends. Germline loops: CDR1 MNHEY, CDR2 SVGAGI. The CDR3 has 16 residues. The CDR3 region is CASSYSYALAKNIQYF. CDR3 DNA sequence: TGTGCCAGCAGTTATTCTTACGCTTTAGCCAAAAACATTCAGTACTTC.

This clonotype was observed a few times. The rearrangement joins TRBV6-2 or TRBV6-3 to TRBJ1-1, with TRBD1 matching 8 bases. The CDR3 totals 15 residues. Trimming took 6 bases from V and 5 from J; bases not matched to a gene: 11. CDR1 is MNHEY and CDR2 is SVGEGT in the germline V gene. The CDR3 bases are TGTGCCAGCAGCCACCAAGACAGGGGCGAGACTGAAGCTTTCTTT. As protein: CASSHQDRGETEAFF.

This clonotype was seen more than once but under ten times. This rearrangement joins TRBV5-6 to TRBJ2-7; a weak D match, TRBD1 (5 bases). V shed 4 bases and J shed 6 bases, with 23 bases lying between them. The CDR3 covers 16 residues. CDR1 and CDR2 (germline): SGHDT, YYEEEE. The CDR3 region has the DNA TGTGCCAGCAGCCCCCCCTTGGCAGGGCCCTTGGCCGAGCAGTACTTC. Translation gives CASSPPLAGPLAEQYF.

The CDR3 protein is CASSLDDRREQYF. CDR3 DNA sequence: TGTGCCAGCAGCTTAGACGACAGGAGGGAGCAGTACTTC. V and J are TRBV7-8 and TRBJ2-7; D might be TRBD1 (6 bases). V was trimmed by 1 base and J by 7 bases, leaving 11 bases between them. The CDR3 sequence is 13 residues long. The V gene's germline CDR1 is SGHVS and CDR2 FQNEAQ.

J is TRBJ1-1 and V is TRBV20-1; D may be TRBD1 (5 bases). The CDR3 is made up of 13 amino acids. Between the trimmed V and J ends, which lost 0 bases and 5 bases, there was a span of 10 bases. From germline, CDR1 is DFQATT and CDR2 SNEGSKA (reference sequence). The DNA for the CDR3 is TGCAGTGCTAGAGATGCGGGACGTACTGAAGCTTTCTTT. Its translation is CSARDAGRTEAFF.

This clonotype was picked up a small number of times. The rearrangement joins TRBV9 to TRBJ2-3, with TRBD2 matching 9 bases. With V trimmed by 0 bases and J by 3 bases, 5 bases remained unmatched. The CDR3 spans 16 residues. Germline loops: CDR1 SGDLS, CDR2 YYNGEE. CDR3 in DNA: TGTGCCAGCAGCGTAGAAGCGGGAGGTCTGACAGATACGCAGTATTTT. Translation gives CASSVEAGGLTDTQYF.

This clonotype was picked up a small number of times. The CDR3 protein is CSATRQNTRIRDTQYF. Here the CDR3 DNA reads TGCAGTGCGACTCGGCAAAATACCAGGATCCGGGATACGCAGTATTTT. V usage is TRBV20-1 and J usage is TRBJ2-3; D is ambiguous. Per germline, CDR1 DFQATT and CDR2 SNEGSKA (reference sequence). Trimming took 6 bases from V and 6 from J, leaving 25 bases between them. The CDR3 is made up of 16 amino acids.

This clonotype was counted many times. The CDR3 is CASRSAETNQPQHF. DNA of the CDR3: TGTGCCAGCAGGAGTGCGGAGACCAATCAGCCCCAGCATTTT. V and J are TRBV27 and TRBJ1-5; no firm D call. V lost 6 bases to trimming and J lost 3 bases, with 12 bases between them. Germline V gene sequence: CDR1 MNHEY, CDR2 SMNVEV (reference sequence). The CDR3 loop spans 14 amino acids.

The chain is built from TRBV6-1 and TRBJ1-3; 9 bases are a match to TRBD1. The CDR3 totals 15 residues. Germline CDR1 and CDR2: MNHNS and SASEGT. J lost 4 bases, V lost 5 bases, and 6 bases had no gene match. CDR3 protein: CASSRGTGTGNTIYF. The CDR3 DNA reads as TGTGCCAGCAGTCGAGGGACAGGGACCGGAAACACCATATATTTT.

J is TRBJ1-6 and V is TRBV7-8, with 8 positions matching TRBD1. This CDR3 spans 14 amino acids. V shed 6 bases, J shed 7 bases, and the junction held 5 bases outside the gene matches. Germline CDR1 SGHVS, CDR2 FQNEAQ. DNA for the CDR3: TGTGCCAGCAGTAGACAGGGGAAGAATTCACCCCTCCACTTT. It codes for CASSRQGKNSPLHF.

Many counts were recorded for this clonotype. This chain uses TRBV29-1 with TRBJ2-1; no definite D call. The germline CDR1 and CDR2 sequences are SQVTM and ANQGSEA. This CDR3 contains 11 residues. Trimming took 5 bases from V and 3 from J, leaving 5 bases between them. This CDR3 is CSVLDYNEQFF. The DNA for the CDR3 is TGCAGCGTTCTGGACTACAATGAGCAGTTCTTC.

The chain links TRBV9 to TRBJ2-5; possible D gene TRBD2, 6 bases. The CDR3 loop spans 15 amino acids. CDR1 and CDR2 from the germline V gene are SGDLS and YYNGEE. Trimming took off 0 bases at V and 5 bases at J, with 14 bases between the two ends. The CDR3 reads CASSVADYSSETQYF. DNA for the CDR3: TGTGCCAGCAGCGTAGCGGACTACTCCTCGGAGACCCAGTACTTC.

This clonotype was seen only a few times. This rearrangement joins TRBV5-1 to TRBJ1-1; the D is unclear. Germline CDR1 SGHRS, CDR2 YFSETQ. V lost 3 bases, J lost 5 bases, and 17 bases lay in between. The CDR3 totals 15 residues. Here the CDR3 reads CASSSRSTAGTEAFF. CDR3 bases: TGCGCCAGCAGCTCCAGATCAACAGCGGGAACTGAAGCTTTCTTT. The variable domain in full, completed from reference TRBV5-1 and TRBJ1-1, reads KAGVTQTPRYLIKTRGQQVTLSCSPISGHRSVSWYQQTPGQGLQFLFEYFSETQRNKGNFPGRFSGRQFSNSRSEMNVSTLELGDSALYLCASSSRSTAGTEAFFGQGTRLTVV.

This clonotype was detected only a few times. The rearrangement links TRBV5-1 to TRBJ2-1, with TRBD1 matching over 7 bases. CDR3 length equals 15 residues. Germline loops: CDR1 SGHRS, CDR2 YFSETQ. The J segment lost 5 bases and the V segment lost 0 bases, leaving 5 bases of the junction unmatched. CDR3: CASSLEGQTNNEQFF. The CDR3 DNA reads TGCGCCAGCAGCTTGGAGGGACAGACTAACAATGAGCAGTTCTTC.

The chain's CDR3 is CASSLGAQGHEQFF. The CDR3 DNA sequence: TGTGCCAGCAGCTTGGGAGCTCAGGGGCATGAGCAGTTCTTC. The chain couples TRBV7-9 to TRBJ2-1, with D possibly TRBD1 on 6 matching bases. The V gene's germline CDR1 is SEHNR and CDR2 FQNEAQ (reference sequence). The V end lost 3 bases, the J end lost 8 bases, and 14 bases lay between the germline ends. This CDR3 region has 14 residues.

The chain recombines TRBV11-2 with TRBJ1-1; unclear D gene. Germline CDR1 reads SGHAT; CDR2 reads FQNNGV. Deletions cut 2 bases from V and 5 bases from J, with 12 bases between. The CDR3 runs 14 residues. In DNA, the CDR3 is TGTGCCAGCAGCTTATTCCTGGGAGGGACTGAAGCTTTCTTT. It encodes CASSLFLGGTEAFF.